What follows are 28 T cell receptor beta chains derived from one specimen sequenced in a study of early T cells in non-severe SARS-CoV-2 infection. TCRdb itself ran the 5' RACE reads through MiXCR, one entry per CDR3 protein. The sample carries under 85,000 distinct CDR3 sequences, around 12% recorded once. The sequences come from whole blood, collected at baseline. The receptor source for this set is an adult who was a healthcare worker with PCR-confirmed SARS-CoV-2 infection or an uninfected control (not recorded which). The donor label of this sample is uncertain.

This clonotype has at least ten counts. The chain joins TRBV28 to TRBJ1-3; no clear D. CDR3 length: 15 amino acids. Trimming cost V 6 bases and J 0 bases, with 12 bases left between them. Per the germline V gene, CDR1 is MDHEN and CDR2 is SYDVKM. The CDR3 here is CASSPEEGSGNTIYF. Written as DNA, the CDR3 is TGTGCCAGCAGCCCCGAAGAGGGCTCTGGAAACACCATATATTTT. The full variable domain, completed using reference TRBV28 and TRBJ1-3, is DVKVTQSSRYLVKRTGEKVFLECVQDMDHENMFWYRQDPGLGLRLIYFSYDVKMKEKGDIPEGYSVSREKKERFSLILESASTNQTSMYLCASSPEEGSGNTIYFGEGSWLTVV.

This clonotype showed up many times. This sequence joins TRBV13 and TRBJ2-3; TRBD2 aligns across 12 bases. Looked up from germline, CDR1 is PRHDT and CDR2 is FYEKMQ (reference sequence). The ends lost 8 bases at V and 1 base at J; junction bases unmatched: 4. The length of the CDR3 is 15 residues. As DNA, the CDR3 is TGTGCCAGCCGGACTAGCGGGAAGGGCACAGATACGCAGTATTTT. It translates to CASRTSGKGTDTQYF.

This clonotype was seen repeatedly, ten times or more. The genes are TRBV6-6 and TRBJ2-7; 13 bases line up with TRBD2. CDR1 and CDR2 (germline): MNHNY, SVGAGI (reference sequence). CDR3 length: 15 residues. Trimming at V came to 6 bases and at J to 4 bases, leaving 6 bases not matched to a gene. The DNA of the CDR3 is TGTGCCAGCAGAGGACTAGCGGGAGATTTATACGAGCAGTACTTC. This sequence encodes CASRGLAGDLYEQYF.

This clonotype was picked up a small number of times. The V gene is TRBV27, the J gene TRBJ2-3, with D unresolved. The V end lost 5 bases, the J end lost 6 bases, and 12 bases lay between the germline ends. CDR1 is MNHEY and CDR2 is SMNVEV in the germline V gene (reference sequence). The CDR3 sequence is 13 residues long. The CDR3 here is CASSPWMGDTQYF. The DNA of the CDR3 is TGTGCCAGCAGTCCCTGGATGGGGGATACGCAGTATTTT.

Comments on this clonotype: One end of the junction varies from germline; a read error may be responsible. This chain uses TRBV27 with TRBJ2-1; the D is unclear. The CDR3 runs 13 residues. CDR1 and CDR2 (germline): MNHEY, SMNVEV (reference sequence). CDR3 DNA sequence: TGTGCCAGCAGTTGGACCGCGTACAATGAACAGTTCTTC. The encoded protein is CASSWTAYNEQFF.

This clonotype was seen repeatedly, ten times or more. The J gene is TRBJ1-5, the V gene TRBV6-1, with 7 bases that match TRBD1. The CDR3 covers 15 residues. In germline, CDR1 is MNHNS, CDR2 SASEGT. V was clipped by 8 bases and J by 4 bases; unmatched bases: 11. CDR3 sequence: CASLLGWTGNQPQHF. The CDR3 DNA reads TGTGCCAGCCTCTTAGGGTGGACAGGAAATCAGCCCCAGCATTTT.

This clonotype was counted many times. The gene calls are TRBV20-1 and TRBJ1-2; the D is unclear. The CDR3 runs to 12 residues. With 3 bases removed from V and 4 bases from J, the gap between germline ends came to 9 bases. CDR1 DFQATT and CDR2 SNEGSKA come from the germline V gene (reference sequence). CDR3 DNA: TGCAGTGCTAGTTTGGCTAGCTATGGCTACACCTTC. This translates into CSASLASYGYTF.

This clonotype turned up a few times. Lacking the conserved final phenylalanine or tryptophan, this CDR3 likely reflects a read error. Because the CDR3's place on the DNA is in doubt, the DNA is left out and the CDR3 is given as listed by TCRdb. The chain has TRBV2 and TRBJ2-7; the table's D call of TRBD1 was not tested on the DNA. Termini included, the CDR3 measures 11 amino acids. Germline CDR1 SNHLY, CDR2 FYNNEI. The CDR3 loop reads CASSVRDRTLI.

The chain couples TRBV7-3 to TRBJ2-2; D remains ambiguous. This CDR3 region has 14 residues. V dropped 2 bases and J dropped 7 bases, with 11 bases sitting between them. The germline V gene encodes CDR1 SGHTA and CDR2 FQGTGA. The CDR3 region is CASSLDGAGGELFF. CDR3 sequence (DNA): TGTGCCAGCAGCTTAGATGGTGCCGGCGGGGAGCTGTTTTTT.

The J gene is TRBJ2-7, the V gene TRBV28; perhaps TRBD2 as D (5 bases). V lost 6 bases to trimming and J lost 3 bases, with 9 bases between them. Germline V gene lookup returns CDR1 MDHEN and CDR2 SYDVKM. The CDR3 is 12 amino acids. CDR3 in amino acids: CASSYGVYEQYF. DNA for the CDR3: TGTGCCAGCAGCTACGGGGTCTACGAGCAGTACTTC.

This chain uses TRBV6-6 with TRBJ1-2, with 9 positions matching TRBD1. The germline V gene encodes CDR1 MNHNY and CDR2 SVGAGI (reference sequence). There are 15 residues in the CDR3. With V trimmed by 6 bases and J by 8 bases, 13 bases remained unmatched. CDR3 coding DNA: TGTGCCAGCAGCCCCGGCGGCGGGACAGGGAGGGGCTACACCTTC. Protein sequence: CASSPGGGTGRGYTF.

This clonotype was detected a few times. The chain recombines TRBV19 with TRBJ2-7; perhaps D is TRBD1 or TRBD2 (5 bases each). CDR1 LNHDA and CDR2 SQIVND come from the germline V gene (reference sequence). The V and J ends lost 1 base and 4 bases respectively, with 14 bases between them. This CDR3 contains 15 residues. The CDR3 region is CASSIATQGVYEQYF. The CDR3, as DNA: TGTGCCAGTAGTATAGCGACCCAGGGAGTGTACGAGCAGTACTTC.

V usage is TRBV19 and J usage is TRBJ1-2; D possibly corresponds to TRBD1 (5 bases). This CDR3 spans 14 amino acids. Germline V CDR1 and CDR2: LNHDA, SQIVND (reference sequence). The germline V and J ends were trimmed by 4 bases and 6 bases, with 15 bases remaining between them. The CDR3 DNA follows: TGTGCCAGTAGTAGGCAGGGACTTCCCCATGGCTACACCTTC. Amino acids: CASSRQGLPHGYTF.

This rearrangement joins TRBV14 to TRBJ1-1; D remains ambiguous. CDR3 size: 15 residues. With 0 bases removed from V and 1 base from J, the gap between germline ends came to 9 bases. Per the germline V gene, CDR1 is SGHDN and CDR2 is FVKESK. CDR3 in amino acids: CASSQDLKENTEAFF. The DNA of the CDR3 is TGTGCCAGCAGCCAAGATCTTAAGGAGAACACTGAAGCTTTCTTT. The variable domain in full, completed from reference TRBV14 and TRBJ1-1, reads EAGVTQFPSHSVIEKGQTVTLRCDPISGHDNLYWYRRVMGKEIKFLLHFVKESKQDESGMPNNRFLAERTGGTYSTLKVQPAELEDSGVYFCASSQDLKENTEAFFGQGTRLTVV.

This chain uses TRBV30 with TRBJ2-3; D possibly uses TRBD1 or TRBD2 (5 bases each). The CDR3 totals 12 residues. The V end lost 2 bases, the J end lost 4 bases, and 7 bases lay between the germline ends. The V gene's germline CDR1 is GTSNPN and CDR2 SVGIG (reference sequence). The CDR3 reads CAWSRGADTQYF. The CDR3 DNA follows: TGTGCCTGGAGTAGGGGAGCAGATACGCAGTATTTT.

This chain connects TRBV7-8 to TRBJ2-7, with 10 bases identical to TRBD2. The CDR3 sequence is 18 residues long. The germline V gene has CDR1 SGHVS and CDR2 FQNEAQ. V was pared by 5 bases and J by 3 bases, with 16 bases of the junction left unmatched. For the CDR3, the DNA is TGTGCCAGCAGCGGGACTAGCGAGAGCTTCGTGGGTTACTACGAGCAGTACTTC. Residues: CASSGTSESFVGYYEQYF.

This clonotype has a count of ten or more. For the CDR3, the DNA is TGTGCCAGCAGCTTCCTGGTATCCACAGATACGCAGTATTTT. This gives the protein CASSFLVSTDTQYF. J is TRBJ2-3 and V is TRBV7-9; no firm D call. V lost 3 bases to trimming and J lost 2 bases, with 9 bases between them. Germline V CDR1 and CDR2: SEHNR, FQNEAQ (reference sequence). The CDR3 has 14 residues.

CDR3 bases: TGCAGCGCCACGGACAGGACCCACTATGGCTACACCTTC. Translating gives CSATDRTHYGYTF. The V call is TRBV29-1, the J call TRBJ1-2, with 7 bases matching TRBD1. The CDR3 extends over 13 amino acids. V was pared by 7 bases and J by 3 bases, with 8 bases of the junction left unmatched. Germline V CDR1 and CDR2: SQVTM, ANQGSEA.

The V call is TRBV3-2, the J call TRBJ2-5; the table's D call, TRBD1, has no DNA check behind it. TRBV3-2 is labeled a pseudogene. CDR3 length: 11 amino acids. The CDR3 is CASSQRTGEYF. Here the CDR3 DNA reads TGTGCCAGCAGCCAACGGACAGGAGAGTACTTC.

This clonotype occurred many times. V usage is TRBV19 and J usage is TRBJ1-2; tentatively, D is TRBD1 (6 bases). CDR1 LNHDA and CDR2 SQIVND come from the germline V gene (reference sequence). V was cut by 7 bases and J by 7 bases, with 16 bases left in between. The CDR3 is 13 amino acids. CDR3 amino acids: CASTGAVLRGYTF. The CDR3 DNA reads as TGTGCCAGTACAGGGGCCGTGCTCCGTGGCTACACCTTC.

This clonotype was seen ten or more times. V and J are TRBV2 and TRBJ1-1, with unresolved D. Trimming took off 5 bases at V and 3 bases at J, with 10 bases between the two ends. The CDR3 sequence is 13 residues long. Germline CDR1 is SNHLY and CDR2 is FYNNEI. CDR3 amino acids: CASSSEPDTEAFF. The CDR3 nucleotides read TGTGCCAGCAGTTCTGAACCGGACACTGAAGCTTTCTTT.

This clonotype was picked up a small number of times. J is TRBJ2-3 and V is TRBV10-2, with 9 bases aligning to TRBD2. Per the germline V gene, CDR1 is WSHSY and CDR2 is SAAADI. The CDR3 has 16 amino acids. Trimming at V came to 3 bases and at J to 1 base, leaving 5 bases not matched to a gene. DNA of the CDR3: TGCGCCAGCAGTGACCCAAGGACTAGCGGCACAGATACGCAGTATTTT. The encoded protein is CASSDPRTSGTDTQYF.

The rearrangement links TRBV7-9 to TRBJ2-7; 7 nucleotides agree with TRBD2. With 6 bases clipped from V and 7 bases from J, the junction kept 15 bases outside the gene matches. Looked up from germline, CDR1 is SEHNR and CDR2 is FQNEAQ (reference sequence). There are 15 residues in the CDR3. In nucleotides, the CDR3 is TGTGCCAGCAGACCCTCATCGGGGGGATCAGTTGAGCAGTACTTC. Translated: CASRPSSGGSVEQYF.

This clonotype was counted many times. The chain links TRBV4-1 to TRBJ2-3; TRBD2 might be the D (5 bases). The CDR3 consists of 13 residues. CDR1 MGHRA and CDR2 YSYEKL come from the germline V gene. V was pared by 2 bases and J by 3 bases, with 6 bases between. Here the CDR3 DNA reads TGCGCCAGCAGCCAACGGACTACAGATACGCAGTATTTT. This codes for CASSQRTTDTQYF.

This clonotype was picked up a small number of times. This chain joins TRBV9 and TRBJ1-6; TRBD1 might be the D (6 bases). The germline V and J ends were trimmed by 4 bases and 7 bases, with 12 bases remaining between them. The CDR3 covers 14 residues. Germline V gene sequence: CDR1 SGDLS, CDR2 YYNGEE. The CDR3 spells CASSLGAPNSPLHF. The CDR3 DNA is TGTGCCAGCAGCCTGGGGGCCCCCAATTCACCCCTCCACTTT.

This clonotype was seen many times. V and J are TRBV6-2 or TRBV6-3 and TRBJ2-3; D may be TRBD2 (6 bases). V lost 3 bases and J 1 base, leaving 14 bases between the germline ends. Germline V lookup: CDR1 MNHEY, CDR2 SVGEGT. The CDR3 is made up of 16 amino acids. CDR3 region: CASSYISGDGTDTQYF. CDR3 in DNA: TGTGCCAGCAGTTATATTTCGGGGGACGGCACAGATACGCAGTATTTT.

The V call is TRBV29-1, the J call TRBJ1-2; possibly TRBD1 for D (5 bases). The CDR3 is made up of 11 amino acids. V lost 7 bases and J lost 6, with 12 bases in between. Germline CDR1 and CDR2: SQVTM and ANQGSEA. The CDR3 bases are TGCAGCGCCCGGGGGAGGGATGGCTACACCTTC. Translated, it gives CSARGRDGYTF. Using reference TRBV29-1 and TRBJ1-2 for the parts outside the CDR3, the full variable domain is SAVISQKPSRDICQRGTSLTIQCQVDSQVTMMFWYRQQPGQSLTLIATANQGSEATYESGFVIDKFPISRPNLTFSTLTVSNMSPEDSSIYLCSARGRDGYTFGSGTRLTVV.

This clonotype showed up many times. The V call is TRBV21-1, the J call TRBJ1-1. TRBV21-1 is given as a pseudogene. The CDR3 has 17 amino acids. The CDR3 coding sequence is TGTGCCAGCAGCAAGGGAGGAGTGGTAGGGACTAACACTGAAGCTTTCTTT. Its translation is CASSKGGVVGTNTEAFF.